The source of this T cell receptor (beta chain) is a study of shared clonotypes between healthy human individuals. Study results and caveats: An anticipated effect of sequencing depth on clonotype sharing among donors was recognized.

Replicate PCRs were loaded with roughly 300 ng DNA from unsorted PBMC, some 30,000 T cell genomes. Unsorted PBMCs provided DNA that was sequenced on ten immunoSEQ deep assay plates. Authors' analysis steps: With immunoSEQ giving junction-only sequences and no quality scores, filtering differed. The method was immunoSEQ multiplex PCR; TCRdb's version includes in-frame clones alone and lacks a portion of them. The DNA was the basis for D and trimming; V, J and clone size are from that table. The repertoire holds hundreds of thousands of clones, more than 75% seen once, with around 14% in the top ten. For this clone: As yet, its antigen is unknown.

Germline-derived CDR1 and CDR2 are MGHRA and YSYEKL. V shed 1 base and J shed 4 bases, with 13 bases lying between them. The CDR3 has 16 amino acids. The receptor was isolated from a woman in her 40s in good health. Some clones in this sample may be carry-over from other donors' samples. J is TRBJ1-4 and V is TRBV4-1; tentatively, D is TRBD1 (5 bases). The sample was PBMCs. CDR3 in DNA: TGCGCCAGCAGCCAAGGTTCTAGGGGCTTTAATGAAAAACTGTTTTTT. This gives the protein CASSQGSRGFNEKLFF.